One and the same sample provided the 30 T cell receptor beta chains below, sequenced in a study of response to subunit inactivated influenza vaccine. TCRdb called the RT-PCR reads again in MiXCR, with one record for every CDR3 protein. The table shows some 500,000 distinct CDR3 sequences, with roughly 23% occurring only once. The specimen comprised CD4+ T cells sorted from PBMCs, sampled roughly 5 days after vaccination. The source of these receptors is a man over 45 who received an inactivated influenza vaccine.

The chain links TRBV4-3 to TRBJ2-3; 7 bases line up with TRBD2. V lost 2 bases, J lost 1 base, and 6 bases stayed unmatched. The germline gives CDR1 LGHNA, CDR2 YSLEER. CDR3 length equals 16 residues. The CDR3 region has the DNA TGCGCCAGCAGCCAATCAGGTGGGAGGGGCACAGATACGCAGTATTTT. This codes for CASSQSGGRGTDTQYF.

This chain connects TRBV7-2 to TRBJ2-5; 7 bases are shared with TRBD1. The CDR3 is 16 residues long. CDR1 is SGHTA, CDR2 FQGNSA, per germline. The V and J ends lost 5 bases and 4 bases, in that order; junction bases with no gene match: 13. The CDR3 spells CASSLWTGQRGETQYF. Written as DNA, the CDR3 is TGTGCCAGCAGCCTGTGGACAGGCCAGAGGGGAGAGACCCAGTACTTC. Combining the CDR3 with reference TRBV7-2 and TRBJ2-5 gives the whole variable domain GAGVSQSPSNKVTEKGKDVELRCDPISGHTALYWYRQSLGQGLEFLIYFQGNSAPDKSGLPSDRFSAERTGGSVSTLTIQRTQQEDSAVYLCASSLWTGQRGETQYFGPGTRLLVL.

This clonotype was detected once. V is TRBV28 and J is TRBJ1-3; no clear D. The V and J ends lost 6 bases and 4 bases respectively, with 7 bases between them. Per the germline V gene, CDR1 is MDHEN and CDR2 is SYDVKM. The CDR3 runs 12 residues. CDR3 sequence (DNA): TGTGCCAGCAGGGAACAAGGAAACACCATATATTTT. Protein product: CASREQGNTIYF.

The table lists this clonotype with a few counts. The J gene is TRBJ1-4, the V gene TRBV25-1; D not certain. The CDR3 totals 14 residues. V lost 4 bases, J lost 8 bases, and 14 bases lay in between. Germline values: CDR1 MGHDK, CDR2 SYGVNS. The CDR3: CASSATDFWEKLFF. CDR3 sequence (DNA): TGTGCCAGCAGTGCTACGGACTTTTGGGAAAAACTGTTTTTT.

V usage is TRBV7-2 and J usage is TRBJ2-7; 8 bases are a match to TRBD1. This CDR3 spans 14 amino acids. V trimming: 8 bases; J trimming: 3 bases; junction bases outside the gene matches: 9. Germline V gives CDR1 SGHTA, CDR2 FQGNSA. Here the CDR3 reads CASPQRTGYYEQYF. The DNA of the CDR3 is TGTGCCAGCCCCCAACGGACAGGGTACTACGAGCAGTACTTC.

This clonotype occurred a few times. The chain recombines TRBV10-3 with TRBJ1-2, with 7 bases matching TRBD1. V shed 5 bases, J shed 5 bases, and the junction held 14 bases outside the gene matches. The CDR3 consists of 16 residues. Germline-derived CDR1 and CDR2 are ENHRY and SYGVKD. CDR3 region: CAISLTGTDPLYGYTF. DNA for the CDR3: TGTGCCATCAGTTTGACCGGGACAGATCCTCTATATGGCTACACCTTC.

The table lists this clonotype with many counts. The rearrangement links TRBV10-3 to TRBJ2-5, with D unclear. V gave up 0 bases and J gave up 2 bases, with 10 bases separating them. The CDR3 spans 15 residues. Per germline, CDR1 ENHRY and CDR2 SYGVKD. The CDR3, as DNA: TGTGCCATCAGTGAGTCTAAACGGCTACAAGAGACCCAGTACTTC. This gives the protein CAISESKRLQETQYF.

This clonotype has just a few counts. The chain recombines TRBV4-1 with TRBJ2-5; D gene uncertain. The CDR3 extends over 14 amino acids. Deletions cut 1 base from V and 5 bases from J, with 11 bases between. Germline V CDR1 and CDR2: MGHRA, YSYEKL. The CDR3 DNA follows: TGCGCCAGCAGCCAAGGCATTATCTTGGAGACCCAGTACTTC. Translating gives CASSQGIILETQYF.

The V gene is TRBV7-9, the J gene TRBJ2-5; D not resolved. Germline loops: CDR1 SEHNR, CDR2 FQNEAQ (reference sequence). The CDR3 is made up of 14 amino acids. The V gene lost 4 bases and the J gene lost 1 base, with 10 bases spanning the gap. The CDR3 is CASSSDIPQETQYF. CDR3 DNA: TGTGCCAGCAGCTCCGACATTCCCCAAGAGACCCAGTACTTC.

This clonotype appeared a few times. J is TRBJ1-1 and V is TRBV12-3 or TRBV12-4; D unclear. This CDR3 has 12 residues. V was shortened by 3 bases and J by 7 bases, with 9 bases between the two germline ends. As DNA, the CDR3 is TGTGCCAGCAGTTTTTCGGGCGGTGAAGCTTTCTTT. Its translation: CASSFSGGEAFF.

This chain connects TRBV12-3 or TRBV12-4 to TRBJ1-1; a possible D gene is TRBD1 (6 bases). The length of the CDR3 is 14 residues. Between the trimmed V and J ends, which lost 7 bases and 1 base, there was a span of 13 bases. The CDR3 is CASKRGQSNTEAFF. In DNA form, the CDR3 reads TGTGCCAGCAAACGTGGACAGTCGAACACTGAAGCTTTCTTT.

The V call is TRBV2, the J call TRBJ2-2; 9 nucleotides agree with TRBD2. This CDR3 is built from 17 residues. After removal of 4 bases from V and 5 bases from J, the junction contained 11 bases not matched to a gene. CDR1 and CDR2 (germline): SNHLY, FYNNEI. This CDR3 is CASSVLGSGRRTGELFF. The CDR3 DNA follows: TGTGCCAGCAGTGTTTTGGGGAGCGGGAGGAGGACCGGGGAGCTGTTTTTT.

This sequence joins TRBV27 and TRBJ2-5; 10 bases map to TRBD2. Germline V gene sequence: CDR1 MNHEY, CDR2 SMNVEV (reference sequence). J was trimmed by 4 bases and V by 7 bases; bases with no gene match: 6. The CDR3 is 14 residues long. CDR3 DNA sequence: TGTGCCAGCACGGAGCGGGGGGGCGGAGAGACCCAGTACTTC. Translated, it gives CASTERGGGETQYF.

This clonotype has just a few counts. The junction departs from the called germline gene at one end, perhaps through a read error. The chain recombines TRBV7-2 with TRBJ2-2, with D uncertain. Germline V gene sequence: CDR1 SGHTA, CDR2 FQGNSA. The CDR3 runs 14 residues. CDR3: CASSPELNSGELFF. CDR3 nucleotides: TGTGCCAGCAGCCCTGAACTGAACTCCGGGGAGCTGTTTTTT.

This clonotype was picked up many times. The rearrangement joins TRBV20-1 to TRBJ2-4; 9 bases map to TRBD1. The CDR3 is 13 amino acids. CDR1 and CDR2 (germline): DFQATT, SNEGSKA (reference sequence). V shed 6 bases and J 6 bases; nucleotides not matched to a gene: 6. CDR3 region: CSALDRGGNIQYF. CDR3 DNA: TGCAGTGCGCTGGACAGGGGAGGAAACATTCAGTACTTC.

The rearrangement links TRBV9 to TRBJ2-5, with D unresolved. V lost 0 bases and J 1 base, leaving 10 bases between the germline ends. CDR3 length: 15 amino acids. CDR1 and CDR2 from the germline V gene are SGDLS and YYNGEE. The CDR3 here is CASSVGPSSQETQYF. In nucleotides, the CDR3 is TGTGCCAGCAGCGTAGGGCCGTCCTCCCAAGAGACCCAGTACTTC.

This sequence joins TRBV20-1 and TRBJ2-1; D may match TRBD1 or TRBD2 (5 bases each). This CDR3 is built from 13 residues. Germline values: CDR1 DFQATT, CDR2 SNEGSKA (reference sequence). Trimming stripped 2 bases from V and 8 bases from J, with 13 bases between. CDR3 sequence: CSARLPGTYEQFF. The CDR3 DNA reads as TGCAGTGCTAGACTCCCCGGGACCTATGAGCAGTTCTTC.

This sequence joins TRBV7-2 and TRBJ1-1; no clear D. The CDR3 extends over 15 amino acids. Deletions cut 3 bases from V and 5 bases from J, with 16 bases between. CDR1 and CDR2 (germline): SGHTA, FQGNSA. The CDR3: CASSLDMEGLTEAFF. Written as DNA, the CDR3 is TGTGCCAGCAGCTTGGATATGGAGGGATTAACTGAAGCTTTCTTT. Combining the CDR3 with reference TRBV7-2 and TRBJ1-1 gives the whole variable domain GAGVSQSPSNKVTEKGKDVELRCDPISGHTALYWYRQSLGQGLEFLIYFQGNSAPDKSGLPSDRFSAERTGGSVSTLTIQRTQQEDSAVYLCASSLDMEGLTEAFFGQGTRLTVV.

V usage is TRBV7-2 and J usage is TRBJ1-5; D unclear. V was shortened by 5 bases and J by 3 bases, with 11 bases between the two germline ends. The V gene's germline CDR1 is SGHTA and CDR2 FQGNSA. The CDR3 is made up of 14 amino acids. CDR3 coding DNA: TGTGCCAGCAGCCACGGGCCCTCCAATCAGCCCCAGCATTTT. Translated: CASSHGPSNQPQHF.

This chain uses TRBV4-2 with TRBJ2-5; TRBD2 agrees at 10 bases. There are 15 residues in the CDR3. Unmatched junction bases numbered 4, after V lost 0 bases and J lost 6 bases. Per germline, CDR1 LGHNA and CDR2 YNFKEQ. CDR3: CASSQDLSGRKTQYF. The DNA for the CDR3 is TGTGCCAGCAGCCAAGATCTTAGCGGGAGGAAGACCCAGTACTTC.

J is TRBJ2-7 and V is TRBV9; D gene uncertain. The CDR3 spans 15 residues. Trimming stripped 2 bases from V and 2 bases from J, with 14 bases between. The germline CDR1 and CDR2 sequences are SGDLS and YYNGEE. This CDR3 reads CASSVSSDPTYEQYF. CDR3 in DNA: TGTGCCAGCAGCGTCTCTTCGGACCCCACCTACGAGCAGTACTTC.

The DNA of the CDR3 is TGTGCCAGCAGTGAAGCGGCCGCGACGGGAGAGCAGTACTTC. This translates into CASSEAAATGEQYF. The genes are TRBV6-1 and TRBJ2-7; a possible D gene is TRBD2 (5 bases). This CDR3 spans 14 amino acids. Germline V gives CDR1 MNHNS, CDR2 SASEGT. V shed 0 bases and J shed 7 bases, with 13 bases lying between them.

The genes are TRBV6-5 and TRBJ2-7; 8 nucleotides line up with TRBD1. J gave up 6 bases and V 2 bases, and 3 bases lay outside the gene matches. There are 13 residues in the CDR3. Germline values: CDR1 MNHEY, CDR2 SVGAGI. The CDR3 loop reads CASSYRTGGEQYF. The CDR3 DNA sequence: TGTGCCAGCAGTTACAGAACAGGGGGCGAGCAGTACTTC.

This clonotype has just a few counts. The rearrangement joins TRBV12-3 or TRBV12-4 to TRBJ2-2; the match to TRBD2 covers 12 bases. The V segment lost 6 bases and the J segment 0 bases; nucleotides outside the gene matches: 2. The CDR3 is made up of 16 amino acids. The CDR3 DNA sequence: TGTGCCAGCAGAGGACTAGCGGGGACGAACACCGGGGAGCTGTTTTTT. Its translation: CASRGLAGTNTGELFF.

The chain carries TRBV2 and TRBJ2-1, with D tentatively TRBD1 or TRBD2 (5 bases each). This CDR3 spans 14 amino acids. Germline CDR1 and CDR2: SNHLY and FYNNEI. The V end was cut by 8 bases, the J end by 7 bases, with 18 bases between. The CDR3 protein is CASGGLMGINEQFF. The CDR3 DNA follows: TGTGCCAGCGGGGGATTAATGGGGATTAATGAGCAGTTCTTC.

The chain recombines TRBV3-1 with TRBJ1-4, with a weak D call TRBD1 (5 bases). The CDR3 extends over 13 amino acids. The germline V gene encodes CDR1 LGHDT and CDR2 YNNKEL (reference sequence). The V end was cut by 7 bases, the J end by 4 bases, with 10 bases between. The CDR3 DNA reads TGTGCCAGCACCCGCGGGGGTAATGAAAAACTGTTTTTT. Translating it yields CASTRGGNEKLFF.

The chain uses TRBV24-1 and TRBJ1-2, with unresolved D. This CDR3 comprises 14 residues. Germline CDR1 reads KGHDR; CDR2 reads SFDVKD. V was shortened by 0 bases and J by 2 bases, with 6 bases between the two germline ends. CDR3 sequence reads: CATSDLTLNYGYTF. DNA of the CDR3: TGTGCCACCAGTGATTTGACCTTAAACTATGGCTACACCTTC.

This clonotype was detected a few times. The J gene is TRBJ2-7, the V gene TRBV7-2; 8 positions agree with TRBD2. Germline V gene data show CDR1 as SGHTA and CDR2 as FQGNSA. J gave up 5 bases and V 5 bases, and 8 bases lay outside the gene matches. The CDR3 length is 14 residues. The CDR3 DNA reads TGTGCCAGCAGCCTCAGTAGCGGGATGAACGAGCAGTACTTC. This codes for CASSLSSGMNEQYF.

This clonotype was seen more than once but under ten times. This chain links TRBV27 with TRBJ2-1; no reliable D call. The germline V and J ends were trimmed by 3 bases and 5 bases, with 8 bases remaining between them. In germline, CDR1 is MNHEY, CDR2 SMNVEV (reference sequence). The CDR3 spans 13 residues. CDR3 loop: CASSFGGDNEQFF. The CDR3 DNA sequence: TGTGCCAGCAGTTTTGGTGGGGACAATGAGCAGTTCTTC.

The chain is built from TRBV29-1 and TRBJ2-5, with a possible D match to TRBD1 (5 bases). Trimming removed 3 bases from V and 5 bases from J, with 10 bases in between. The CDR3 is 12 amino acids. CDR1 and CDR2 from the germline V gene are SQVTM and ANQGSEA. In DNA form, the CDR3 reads TGCAGCGTTGATGCAGGGCTGGAGACCCAGTACTTC. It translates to CSVDAGLETQYF.